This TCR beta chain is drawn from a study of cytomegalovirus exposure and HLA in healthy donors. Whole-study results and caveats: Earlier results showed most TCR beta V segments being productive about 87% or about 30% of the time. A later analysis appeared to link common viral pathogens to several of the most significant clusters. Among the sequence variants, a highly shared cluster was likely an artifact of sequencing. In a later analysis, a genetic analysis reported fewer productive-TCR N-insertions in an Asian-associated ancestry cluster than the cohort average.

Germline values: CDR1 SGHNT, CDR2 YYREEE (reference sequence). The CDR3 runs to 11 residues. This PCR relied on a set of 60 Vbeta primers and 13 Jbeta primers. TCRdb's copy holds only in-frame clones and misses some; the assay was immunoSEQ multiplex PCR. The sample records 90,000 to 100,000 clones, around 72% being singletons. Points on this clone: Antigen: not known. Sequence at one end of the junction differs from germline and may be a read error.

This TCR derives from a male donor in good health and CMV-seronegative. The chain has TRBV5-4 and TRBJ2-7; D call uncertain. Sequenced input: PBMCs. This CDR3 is CASGFSYEQYF. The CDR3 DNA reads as TGTGCCAGCGGCTTTTCATACGAGCAGTACTTC.